A single sample is the source of the 30 T cell receptor beta chains below, sequenced in a study of regulatory T cells in long-lasting Graves disease. As for time point: newly diagnosed GD, antithyroid drugs for less than 3 months. Construction of the TCR library relied on RNA isolated from PBMCs. TCR beta libraries were built with iRepertoire HTBI primers and Arm-PCR of CDR3 regions. TCRdb independently ran MiXCR on the multiplex PCR reads; one entry per CDR3 protein. Counted here are about 450,000 distinct CDR3 sequences, 14% occurring once; the ten biggest clones make up approximately 19%. The same data also contributed to another study, on T cells in Graves' hyperthyroidism and ophthalmopathy.

Source: peripheral blood mononuclear cells (PBMCs), taken at new diagnosis, from a patient treated with antithyroid drugs. These receptors originate from a woman between 45 and 60 years old with Graves disease.

V and J are TRBV27 and TRBJ1-5; D gene unclear. The CDR3 has 16 amino acids. V lost 5 bases, J lost 2 bases, and 16 bases lay in between. From germline, CDR1 is MNHEY and CDR2 SMNVEV (reference sequence). The CDR3 region is CASSPQSPEGNQPQHF. Here the CDR3 DNA reads TGTGCCAGCAGTCCTCAATCCCCGGAGGGCAATCAGCCCCAGCATTTT.

The J gene is TRBJ1-3, the V gene TRBV12-3 or TRBV12-4, with D perhaps matching TRBD1 (6 bases). V was clipped by 6 bases and J by 4 bases, with 13 bases between them. The CDR3 is 14 amino acids. The CDR3 protein is CASRTGAFGNTIYF. CDR3 sequence (DNA): TGTGCCAGCAGGACGGGGGCGTTCGGAAACACCATATATTTT.

This chain uses TRBV9 with TRBJ1-2; no firm D call. CDR1 is SGDLS and CDR2 is YYNGEE in the germline V gene. V was cut by 0 bases and J by 8 bases, with 11 bases left in between. The CDR3 is 13 residues long. CDR3 amino acids: CASSVVPAGGYTF. In DNA, the CDR3 is TGTGCCAGCAGCGTAGTCCCCGCTGGGGGCTACACCTTC.

The table lists this clonotype with many counts. The CDR3 loop reads CASSEQGWETEAFF. The CDR3 DNA follows: TGTGCCAGCAGTGAACAGGGTTGGGAGACTGAAGCTTTCTTT. This rearrangement joins TRBV6-1 to TRBJ1-1; D perhaps matches TRBD1 (5 bases). The CDR3 has 14 residues. CDR1 MNHNS and CDR2 SASEGT come from the germline V gene. V was trimmed by 2 bases and J by 5 bases, leaving 12 bases between them.

The chain employs TRBV18 and TRBJ1-1, with D unclear. Trimming took 3 bases from V and 3 from J, leaving 11 bases between them. The germline V gene has CDR1 KGHSH and CDR2 LQKENI. This CDR3 has 14 residues. The CDR3 bases are TGTGCCAGCTCACCGCCGACGACGGACACTGAAGCTTTCTTT. This sequence encodes CASSPPTTDTEAFF.

This clonotype was seen more than once but under ten times. This rearrangement joins TRBV28 to TRBJ2-3; tentative D call: TRBD2 (6 bases). The V gene's germline CDR1 is MDHEN and CDR2 SYDVKM. CDR3 length equals 16 residues. V lost 6 bases and J lost 3, with 19 bases in between. The CDR3 region is CASRQGSWGETDTQYF. CDR3 DNA: TGTGCCAGCAGGCAGGGTTCATGGGGGGAGACAGATACGCAGTATTTT.

The CDR3 here is CASSLDVTSGNTDTQYF. In DNA, the CDR3 is TGTGCCAGCAGCTTAGACGTGACTAGCGGGAATACAGATACGCAGTATTTT. V usage is TRBV7-9 and J usage is TRBJ2-3; 11 bases are a match to TRBD2. This CDR3 has 17 residues. The germline CDR1 and CDR2 sequences are SEHNR and FQNEAQ (reference sequence). V trimming: 1 base; J trimming: 3 bases; junction bases outside the gene matches: 6.

The table lists this clonotype with many counts. The rearrangement uses TRBV27 and TRBJ2-7, with D perhaps TRBD1 (6 bases). Trimming took 4 bases from V and 2 from J, leaving 12 bases between them. The CDR3 extends over 14 amino acids. From germline, CDR1 is MNHEY and CDR2 SMNVEV (reference sequence). The CDR3: CASSSWGRTYEQYF. Written as DNA, the CDR3 is TGTGCCAGCAGTTCCTGGGGGCGGACCTACGAGCAGTACTTC.

This clonotype was counted many times. This rearrangement joins TRBV6-5 to TRBJ2-1; 9 bases agree with TRBD2. This CDR3 spans 19 amino acids. The germline CDR1 and CDR2 sequences are MNHEY and SVGAGI. J lost 7 bases, V lost 2 bases, and 18 bases had no gene match. CDR3 nucleotide sequence: TGTGCCAGCAGTTACCGACGAGGGGGAACTAGCGGGCTTTTGAATGAGCAGTTCTTC. Translation gives CASSYRRGGTSGLLNEQFF.

This clonotype showed up just a few times. V usage is TRBV6-1 and J usage is TRBJ2-7; weak D call: TRBD1 (6 bases). V shed 7 bases and J shed 4 bases, with 17 bases lying between them. Germline values: CDR1 MNHNS, CDR2 SASEGT. This CDR3 is 14 amino acids long. CDR3 amino acids: CASIQGTPTYEQYF. The DNA of the CDR3 is TGTGCCAGCATACAAGGGACACCAACTTACGAGCAGTACTTC.

This clonotype was recorded many times. This chain connects TRBV7-9 to TRBJ2-5; perhaps TRBD2 as D (6 bases). The CDR3 is made up of 15 amino acids. The germline V and J ends were trimmed by 2 bases and 3 bases, with 13 bases remaining between them. Per germline, CDR1 SEHNR and CDR2 FQNEAQ (reference sequence). The CDR3 nucleotides are TGTGCCAGCAGCTTACGGGGCGGGACGGAAGAGACCCAGTACTTC. It encodes CASSLRGGTEETQYF.

This clonotype was observed a few times. The genes are TRBV6-2 or TRBV6-3 and TRBJ1-2, with 8 bases aligning to TRBD1. The germline V gene encodes CDR1 MNHEY and CDR2 SVGEGT. The CDR3 is 15 residues long. V trimming: 5 bases; J trimming: 4 bases; junction bases outside the gene matches: 9. CDR3 DNA: TGTGCCAGCAGTCCACAGGACAGGGCCTCCTATGGCTACACCTTC. Residues: CASSPQDRASYGYTF.

This clonotype was detected many times. The chain recombines TRBV11-1 with TRBJ2-3, with 7 bases lining up with TRBD1. Germline CDR1 reads SGHAT; CDR2 reads FQDESV (reference sequence). The CDR3 consists of 15 residues. V dropped 5 bases and J dropped 2; count of bases not matched to a gene: 7. CDR3 coding DNA: TGTGCCAGCAGCCCATGGACAGGATTCACAGATACGCAGTATTTT. Amino acid sequence: CASSPWTGFTDTQYF. Based on the CDR3 plus reference TRBV11-1 and TRBJ2-3, the full variable domain is EAEVAQSPRYKITEKSQAVAFWCDPISGHATLYWYRQILGQGPELLVQFQDESVVDDSQLPKDRFSAERLKGVDSTLKIQPAELGDSAMYLCASSPWTGFTDTQYFGPGTRLTVL.

This clonotype was seen a handful of times. The V gene is TRBV4-1, the J gene TRBJ2-7; D remains unclear. Germline values: CDR1 MGHRA, CDR2 YSYEKL. With 3 bases removed from V and 3 bases from J, the gap between germline ends came to 9 bases. CDR3 length: 13 amino acids. CDR3 DNA: TGCGCCAGCAGCCAGACTCAAGACTACGAGCAGTACTTC. Its protein is CASSQTQDYEQYF.

This clonotype was seen many times. This chain joins TRBV28 and TRBJ2-7; TRBD1 matches 9 bases. The CDR3 length is 15 residues. J gave up 1 base and V 3 bases, and 4 bases lay outside the gene matches. Germline V gene sequence: CDR1 MDHEN, CDR2 SYDVKM. In nucleotides, the CDR3 is TGTGCCAGCAGTTTTCGGGACAGGGATTCCTACGAGCAGTACTTC. Protein sequence: CASSFRDRDSYEQYF.

This clonotype was counted at least ten times. The chain has TRBV5-4 and TRBJ2-7, with a possible D match to TRBD1 (5 bases). Trimming took off 0 bases at V and 0 bases at J, with 13 bases between the two ends. Germline lookup yields CDR1 SGHNT and CDR2 YYREEE (reference sequence). CDR3 length: 16 amino acids. CDR3 loop: CASSLAPDTSSYEQYF. CDR3 sequence (DNA): TGTGCCAGCAGCTTGGCCCCGGACACAAGCTCCTACGAGCAGTACTTC. Supplemented by reference TRBV5-4 and TRBJ2-7, the full variable domain reads ETGVTQSPTHLIKTRGQQVTLRCSSQSGHNTVSWYQQALGQGPQFIFQYYREEENGRGNFPPRFSGLQFPNYSSELNVNALELDDSALYLCASSLAPDTSSYEQYFGPGTRLTVT.

Details on this clonotype: A far larger clone is just one base off, so this is likely a read error. The J gene is TRBJ2-4, the V gene TRBV7-8, with TRBD2 as a possible D gene (6 bases). Trimming pared 1 base from V and 16 bases from J, leaving 29 bases between. The CDR3 totals 17 residues. CDR1 and CDR2 from the germline V gene are SGHVS and FQNEAQ. Written as DNA, the CDR3 is TGTGCCAGCAGCTTAGATTCCGCGGGACTGTACCAAGAGACCCATTACTTC. This codes for CASSLDSAGLYQETHYF.

This sequence joins TRBV20-1 and TRBJ2-1, with 12 bases that match TRBD2. Germline assignment: CDR1 DFQATT and CDR2 SNEGSKA (reference sequence). J gave up 4 bases and V 2 bases, and 3 bases lay outside the gene matches. The CDR3 length is 15 residues. CDR3 sequence reads: CSARLAGGPYNEQFF. For the CDR3, the DNA is TGCAGTGCTAGACTAGCGGGAGGGCCGTACAATGAGCAGTTCTTC.

This clonotype appeared many times. V gene TRBV28 combines with J gene TRBJ2-4; the D gene is possibly TRBD1 (5 bases). V lost 4 bases and J 0 bases, leaving 10 bases between the germline ends. Germline assignment: CDR1 MDHEN and CDR2 SYDVKM. This CDR3 has 15 residues. CDR3: CASSSAGLAKNIQYF. In DNA form, the CDR3 reads TGTGCCAGCAGTTCCGCAGGGTTAGCCAAAAACATTCAGTACTTC.

Worth noting for this clonotype: Possible read error: a much larger clone is one base away. The J gene is TRBJ1-1, the V gene TRBV20-1; the D gene is possibly TRBD1 (5 bases). The V gene's germline CDR1 is DFQATT and CDR2 SNEGSKA (reference sequence). This CDR3 has 14 residues. The CDR3 DNA is TGCAGGGCTCAGGGCCACTCAACGAACACTGAAGCTTCCTTT. Its translation: CRAQGHSTNTEASF.

This clonotype turned up a few times. The V gene is TRBV29-1, the J gene TRBJ1-5; weak D call: TRBD1 (5 bases). Germline loops: CDR1 SQVTM, CDR2 ANQGSEA. The germline V and J ends were trimmed by 6 bases and 6 bases, with 18 bases remaining between them. CDR3 length equals 14 residues. CDR3 sequence reads: CSVAPGAGGQPQHF. The CDR3 DNA reads TGCAGCGTAGCACCCGGGGCCGGCGGTCAGCCCCAGCATTTT.

J is TRBJ2-5 and V is TRBV20-1; D is perhaps TRBD2 (6 bases). The ends were cut back, 0 bases at V and 2 bases at J, with 13 bases in the middle. The CDR3 consists of 15 residues. Germline V gives CDR1 DFQATT, CDR2 SNEGSKA (reference sequence). This chain's CDR3 is CSARDGVAVQETQYF. The CDR3 nucleotides are TGCAGTGCTAGAGATGGGGTAGCGGTACAAGAGACCCAGTACTTC.

This clonotype was recorded at least ten times. The CDR3 coding sequence is TGTGCCAGCAGTTACCGCTACGAGCAGTACTTC. This translates into CASSYRYEQYF. The V call is TRBV6-5, the J call TRBJ2-7; D ambiguous. This CDR3 is 11 amino acids long. The germline V gene has CDR1 MNHEY and CDR2 SVGAGI. Between the trimmed V and J ends, which lost 2 bases and 3 bases, there was a span of 2 bases.

With regard to this clonotype: This may stem from a read error, because a much larger clone lies one nucleotide away. This rearrangement joins TRBV11-2 to TRBJ2-1, with a possible D match to TRBD1 (6 bases). This CDR3 has 15 amino acids. Trimming removed 5 bases from V and 7 bases from J, with 18 bases in between. Germline lookup yields CDR1 SGHAT and CDR2 FQNNGV. CDR3 sequence (DNA): TGTGCCAGCAGCGTAGTACAGGGCCCCGTGAATGAGCAGTTCTTC. This codes for CASSVVQGPVNEQFF.

The chain employs TRBV5-1 and TRBJ2-3; 12 nucleotides align to TRBD2. CDR1 and CDR2 from the germline V gene are SGHRS and YFSETQ. The CDR3 has 15 amino acids. Germline trimming cut 4 bases from V and 4 bases from J; bases unmatched to any gene: 4. The CDR3 DNA follows: TGCGCCAGCAGCCAACTAGCGGGAGGAGCAGATACGCAGTATTTT. It specifies CASSQLAGGADTQYF.

This clonotype was found many times. The gene calls are TRBV5-1 and TRBJ2-1; 7 bases align to TRBD2. Per germline, CDR1 SGHRS and CDR2 YFSETQ. With V trimmed by 0 bases and J by 8 bases, 11 bases remained unmatched. This CDR3 comprises 16 residues. The chain's CDR3 is CASSLGGGRAIDEQFF. CDR3 coding DNA: TGCGCCAGCAGCTTGGGTGGAGGGAGGGCCATCGATGAGCAGTTCTTC.

The sample holds many counts of this clonotype. The chain carries TRBV11-2 and TRBJ2-7; the D gene could be TRBD1 or TRBD2 (5 bases each). V was shortened by 1 base and J by 3 bases, with 13 bases between the two germline ends. This CDR3 region has 15 residues. The V gene's germline CDR1 is SGHAT and CDR2 FQNNGV. CDR3 in amino acids: CASSLGGPLGYEQYF. The CDR3 coding sequence is TGTGCCAGCAGCTTAGGGGGACCCCTAGGCTACGAGCAGTACTTC.

At least ten counts were recorded for this clonotype. The chain couples TRBV2 to TRBJ1-5; D may be TRBD1 (6 bases). The CDR3 is made up of 13 amino acids. V gave up 6 bases and J gave up 7 bases, with 13 bases separating them. Germline V lookup: CDR1 SNHLY, CDR2 FYNNEI. The CDR3 nucleotides read TGTGCCAGCAGGTACTCAGGGGACCAGCCCCAGCATTTT. This encodes CASRYSGDQPQHF. The full variable domain, with the rest looked up from reference TRBV2 and TRBJ1-5, is EPEVTQTPSHQVTQMGQEVILRCVPISNHLYFYWYRQILGQKVEFLVSFYNNEISEKSEIFDDQFSVERPDGSNFTLKIRSTKLEDSAMYFCASRYSGDQPQHFGDGTRLSIL.

Many counts were recorded for this clonotype. This chain joins TRBV12-3 or TRBV12-4 and TRBJ1-1; no clear D gene. The CDR3 spans 14 residues. V was cut by 2 bases and J by 4 bases, with 11 bases left in between. CDR3 DNA: TGTGCCAGCAGTTTACGGGCGGCGGGCACTGAAGCTTTCTTT. The encoded protein is CASSLRAAGTEAFF.

The rearrangement uses TRBV20-1 and TRBJ2-3; D is unclear. Gene TRBJ2-5 matches the end of the DNA better, so the J call may be wrong. This CDR3 region has 14 residues. Germline loops: CDR1 DFQATT, CDR2 SNEGSKA (reference sequence). The CDR3 region is CSARDRTDRETQYF. For the CDR3, the DNA is TGCAGTGCTAGAGATCGAACAGATCGAGAGACCCAGTACTTC.